The 30 T cell receptor beta chains below were found in one sample sequenced in a study of T cells after posttransplantation cyclophosphamide. Methotrexate plus calcineurin inhibitor accompanied controls' myeloablative marrow transplants; sampling was 1 year later. Here immunoSEQ multiplex PCR was the method, and the copy in TCRdb shows in-frame clones only, minus some. The sample includes approximately 20,000 clones, over 75% of them seen just once. Specimen: PBMCs, collected roughly 49 weeks after allogeneic stem cell transplant with calcineurin inhibitor and methotrexate. Receptor source: a female patient between 30 and 39 years old who received an allogeneic stem cell transplant from an unrelated donor, was CMV-positive, and had acute and chronic GVHD. Some T cells here may be from the graft donor.

The chain joins TRBV5-1 to TRBJ2-1; tentatively, D is TRBD1 (5 bases). Trimming stripped 0 bases from V and 4 bases from J, with 5 bases between. The CDR3 sequence is 13 residues long. CDR1 and CDR2 (germline): SGHRS, YFSETQ. The CDR3 DNA reads as TGCGCCAGCAGCTTGGACAGGTACAATGAGCAGTTCTTC. Its translation is CASSLDRYNEQFF.

V usage is TRBV7-9 and J usage is TRBJ1-1; D remains unclear. The CDR3 sequence is 13 residues long. CDR1 and CDR2 from the germline V gene are SEHNR and FQNEAQ (reference sequence). Trimming shortened V by 8 bases and J by 4 bases, and 14 bases separated the two germline ends. This CDR3 is CASEKEFGTEAFF. The CDR3 DNA follows: TGTGCCAGCGAAAAGGAGTTCGGCACTGAAGCTTTCTTT.

The chain joins TRBV7-6 to TRBJ2-3; D might be TRBD2 (5 bases). The germline V gene has CDR1 SGHVS and CDR2 FNYEAQ. The CDR3 covers 16 residues. Trimming shortened V by 5 bases and J by 0 bases, and 15 bases separated the two germline ends. The CDR3 here is CASSVSGKVSTDTQYF. CDR3 sequence (DNA): TGTGCCAGCAGCGTTTCCGGGAAGGTTAGCACAGATACGCAGTATTTT. Looking up the rest from reference TRBV7-6 and TRBJ2-3 gives the full variable domain: GAGVSQSPRYKVTKRGQDVALRCDPISGHVSLYWYRQALGQGPEFLTYFNYEAQQDKSGLPNDRFSAERPEGSISTLTIQRTEQRDSAMYRCASSVSGKVSTDTQYFGPGTRLTVL.

The rearrangement uses TRBV12-5 and TRBJ2-2, with TRBD2 identical over 9 bases. CDR1 is LGHNT and CDR2 is FRNRAP in the germline V gene. The CDR3 is made up of 16 amino acids. V was pared by 5 bases and J by 1 base, with 5 bases of the junction left unmatched. CDR3 region: CASGPRLAVNTGELFF. CDR3 DNA: TGTGCTAGTGGTCCCCGACTAGCGGTGAACACCGGGGAGCTGTTTTTT.

This sequence joins TRBV29-1 and TRBJ2-4, with 9 bases matching TRBD2. Losses at the gene ends were 3 bases for V and 9 bases for J; bases not matched to a gene: 3. This CDR3 is 12 amino acids long. The germline gives CDR1 SQVTM, CDR2 ANQGSEA. Here the CDR3 DNA reads TGCAGCGTTGAGGCGGGAGGGGGCATTCAGTACTTC. Encoded protein: CSVEAGGGIQYF.

The rearrangement uses TRBV5-6 and TRBJ2-1; 13 bases fit TRBD2. The CDR3 sequence is 18 residues long. Trimming at V came to 3 bases and at J to 2 bases, leaving 8 bases not matched to a gene. The V gene's germline CDR1 is SGHDT and CDR2 YYEEEE. CDR3 nucleotide sequence: TGTGCCAGCAGCTCTGGGGGACTAGCGGGGCCAACCTACAATGAGCAGTTCTTC. It is translated as CASSSGGLAGPTYNEQFF.

V gene TRBV5-1 combines with J gene TRBJ2-5, with 10 bases fitting TRBD2. The germline gives CDR1 SGHRS, CDR2 YFSETQ. CDR3 length equals 15 residues. Losses at the gene ends were 0 bases for V and 5 bases for J; bases not matched to a gene: 4. The CDR3 region has the DNA TGCGCCAGCAGCTTGGTAGCGGGAGGATTTGAGACCCAGTACTTC. It is translated as CASSLVAGGFETQYF.

This clone was seen once. The rearrangement uses TRBV11-3 and TRBJ2-1; 11 bases map to TRBD2. The CDR3 has 15 residues. V shed 5 bases, J shed 4 bases, and the junction held 4 bases outside the gene matches. CDR1 and CDR2 from the germline V gene are SGHNT and YENEEA. This CDR3 is CASSPRLAGYNEQFF. The CDR3 DNA follows: TGTGCCAGCAGCCCTAGACTAGCGGGATACAATGAGCAGTTCTTC.

The genes are TRBV9 and TRBJ2-2; TRBD1 is a possible D gene (5 bases). The CDR3 has 13 amino acids. V gave up 4 bases and J gave up 6 bases, with 10 bases separating them. Germline V lookup: CDR1 SGDLS, CDR2 YYNGEE. CDR3 DNA: TGTGCCAGCAGCATGCGACAGCCCGGGGAGCTGTTTTTT. Amino acid sequence: CASSMRQPGELFF. The full variable domain, completed using reference TRBV9 and TRBJ2-2, is DSGVTQTPKHLITATGQRVTLRCSPRSGDLSVYWYQQSLDQGLQFLIQYYNGEERAKGNILERFSAQQFPDLHSELNLSSLELGDSALYFCASSMRQPGELFFGEGSRLTVL.

The chain recombines TRBV2 with TRBJ2-7, with 7 bases fitting TRBD2. Germline V gene lookup returns CDR1 SNHLY and CDR2 FYNNEI. After removal of 11 bases from V and 6 bases from J, the junction contained 10 bases not matched to a gene. There are 12 residues in the CDR3. CDR3 protein: CAVSEAGTEQYV. The CDR3 coding sequence is TGTGCCGTCTCCGAAGCGGGAACCGAGCAGTACGTC.

This chain connects TRBV5-4 to TRBJ2-3; tentative D call: TRBD2 (5 bases). This CDR3 is built from 13 residues. Between the trimmed V and J ends, which lost 1 base and 3 bases, there was a span of 6 bases. CDR1 is SGHNT, CDR2 YYREEE, per germline (reference sequence). DNA for the CDR3: TGTGCCAGCAGCTTGTTAGCGACAGATACGCAGTATTTT. Amino acid sequence: CASSLLATDTQYF.

The chain is built from TRBV14 and TRBJ1-5; the D gene is possibly TRBD1 (5 bases). Between the trimmed V and J ends, which lost 7 bases and 0 bases, there was a span of 10 bases. The CDR3 sequence is 14 residues long. Germline assignment: CDR1 SGHDN and CDR2 FVKESK. This chain's CDR3 is CASKGKYSNQPQHF. CDR3 sequence (DNA): TGTGCCAGCAAGGGGAAATATAGCAATCAGCCCCAGCATTTT.

V and J are TRBV6-5 and TRBJ1-2; weak D call: TRBD1 (6 bases). Trimming removed 0 bases from V and 0 bases from J, with 8 bases in between. This CDR3 spans 15 amino acids. Germline CDR1 MNHEY, CDR2 SVGAGI. Here the CDR3 reads CASSYSRGTNYGYTF. CDR3 coding DNA: TGTGCCAGCAGTTACTCGAGGGGGACTAACTATGGCTACACCTTC.

The chain carries TRBV25-1 and TRBJ1-6; D perhaps matches TRBD1 (5 bases). V was pared by 8 bases and J by 0 bases, with 14 bases between. Germline V gene data show CDR1 as MGHDK and CDR2 as SYGVNS. This CDR3 has 16 amino acids. The DNA of the CDR3 is TGTGCCAGCGCCGGGGGAGGGAGCTCCTATAATTCACCCCTCCACTTT. Protein: CASAGGGSSYNSPLHF.

Remarks on this clone: Other nucleotide sequences from this sample produce the same CDR3. The chain joins TRBV7-3 to TRBJ2-7; possibly TRBD1 for D (6 bases). Germline V gene data show CDR1 as SGHTA and CDR2 as FQGTGA. Trimming took off 3 bases at V and 6 bases at J, with 9 bases between the two ends. The CDR3 contains 12 residues. CDR3 region: CASSLTGGEQYF. The CDR3 nucleotides read TGTGCCAGCAGCTTGACAGGTGGCGAGCAGTACTTC. Complete variable domain (other parts from reference TRBV7-3 and TRBJ2-7): GAGVSQTPSNKVTEKGKYVELRCDPISGHTALYWYRQSLGQGPEFLIYFQGTGAADDSGLPNDRFFAVRPEGSVSTLKIQRTERGDSAVYLCASSLTGGEQYFGPGTRLTVT.

The chain combines TRBV6-1 with TRBJ2-7; tentative D call: TRBD1 (6 bases). The CDR3 is made up of 14 amino acids. V was clipped by 5 bases and J by 0 bases, with 11 bases between them. Germline CDR1 is MNHNS and CDR2 is SASEGT. The CDR3 DNA reads as TGTGCCAGCAGTTCCCGGACAGACTCCTACGAGCAGTACGTC. This translates into CASSSRTDSYEQYV.

V gene TRBV9 combines with J gene TRBJ2-2, with 7 bases aligning to TRBD2. The trim removed 4 bases at V and 1 base at J, leaving 7 bases unmatched. The CDR3 consists of 16 residues. Germline V gives CDR1 SGDLS, CDR2 YYNGEE. This CDR3 is CASSPGGTMNTGELFF. CDR3 sequence (DNA): TGTGCCAGCAGCCCCGGAGGGACTATGAACACCGGGGAGCTGTTTTTT.

CDR3 nucleotides: TGTGCCAGCAGCGTAGGGGTAGCTGGCGAGCAGTACGTC. Encoded protein: CASSVGVAGEQYV. The rearrangement links TRBV9 to TRBJ2-7; D uncertain. Germline CDR1 SGDLS, CDR2 YYNGEE. With 0 bases removed from V and 6 bases from J, the gap between germline ends came to 10 bases. The CDR3 loop spans 13 amino acids.

The genes are TRBV29-1 and TRBJ1-4, with D possibly being TRBD1 (6 bases). Germline V CDR1 and CDR2: SQVTM, ANQGSEA. Trimming took 6 bases from V and 5 from J, leaving 16 bases between them. The CDR3 extends over 14 amino acids. CDR3 region: CSVQDSRWNEKLFF. In nucleotides, the CDR3 is TGCAGCGTCCAGGACAGTCGTTGGAATGAAAAACTGTTTTTT.

This clone was picked up a small number of times. This chain links TRBV5-3 with TRBJ2-7; D might be TRBD2 (6 bases). TRBV5-3 is filed as an ORF, its function uncertain. The CDR3 runs to 15 residues. CDR3 in DNA: TGTGCCAGAAGCTTGGCTAACGGACTATTTCGGTGTGATAGCGTC. It translates to CARSLANGLFRCDSV.

This chain links TRBV7-8 with TRBJ2-2; no definite D call. This CDR3 contains 17 residues. Trimming left V 2 bases short and J 1 base short, with 14 bases between. Germline-derived CDR1 and CDR2 are SGHVS and FQNEAQ. The CDR3, as DNA: TGTGCCAGCAGCTTACCTTCCCGACAAATGAACACCGGGGAGCTGTTTTTT. Translating gives CASSLPSRQMNTGELFF.

The CDR3 DNA reads TGTGCCAGTAGTATCGGGACAGTCGGAAACACCATATATTTT. It specifies CASSIGTVGNTIYF. The J gene is TRBJ1-3, the V gene TRBV19; 7 bases agree with TRBD1. CDR3 size: 14 residues. The trim removed 3 bases at V and 4 bases at J, leaving 3 bases unmatched. Germline V CDR1 and CDR2: LNHDA, SQIVND (reference sequence).

This chain connects TRBV5-1 to TRBJ2-5; 15 bases align to TRBD2. This CDR3 comprises 18 residues. V was pared by 5 bases and J by 5 bases, with 13 bases of the junction left unmatched. Germline CDR1 reads SGHRS; CDR2 reads YFSETQ. The CDR3: CASRNGLAGGPVRETQYF. The DNA for the CDR3 is TGCGCCAGCAGGAACGGACTAGCGGGAGGGCCGGTTCGGGAGACCCAGTACTTC.

The chain couples TRBV30 to TRBJ1-1; 7 bases match TRBD1. Trimming took 5 bases from V and 1 from J; bases not matched to a gene: 4. The CDR3 is 13 amino acids. Germline values: CDR1 GTSNPN, CDR2 SVGIG (reference sequence). The CDR3 region is CAWAGQANTEAFF. In DNA form, the CDR3 reads TGTGCCTGGGCCGGACAGGCGAACACTGAAGCTTTCTTT.

This chain connects TRBV29-1 to TRBJ1-5; 8 bases are shared with TRBD1. With V trimmed by 4 bases and J by 0 bases, 17 bases remained unmatched. CDR3 size: 19 residues. Germline V gene sequence: CDR1 SQVTM, CDR2 ANQGSEA. CDR3 nucleotide sequence: TGCAGCGTTGTTAGACAGGGGCCCACCGTTCCCTATAGCAATCAGCCCCAGCATTTT. Translating gives CSVVRQGPTVPYSNQPQHF.

V usage is TRBV27 and J usage is TRBJ2-1; 8 nucleotides align to TRBD1. CDR3 length equals 13 residues. CDR1 and CDR2 (germline): MNHEY, SMNVEV (reference sequence). The J segment lost 8 bases and the V segment lost 3 bases, leaving 3 bases of the junction unmatched. CDR3 protein: CASSFGQGYEQFF. The CDR3 nucleotides are TGTGCCAGCAGTTTCGGACAGGGCTATGAGCAGTTCTTC.

J is TRBJ2-7 and V is TRBV5-5, with a possible D match to TRBD2 (5 bases). The CDR3 has 14 residues. The germline CDR1 and CDR2 sequences are SGHKS and YYEKEE (reference sequence). V shed 7 bases and J shed 3 bases, with 17 bases lying between them. CDR3 protein: CASSPIGRVYEQYV. CDR3 coding DNA: TGTGCCAGCTCTCCTATAGGGCGGGTCTACGAGCAGTACGTC.

This rearrangement joins TRBV18 to TRBJ1-5; the match to TRBD1 covers 7 bases. CDR1 is KGHSH and CDR2 is LQKENI in the germline V gene. The CDR3 has 14 amino acids. J was trimmed by 3 bases and V by 3 bases; bases with no gene match: 2. The DNA of the CDR3 is TGTGCCAGCTCACCCGGGACAGACAATCAGCCCCAGCATTTT. Translation: CASSPGTDNQPQHF.

The V gene is TRBV5-1, the J gene TRBJ2-7, with TRBD1 matching over 7 bases. Germline trimming cut 2 bases from V and 4 bases from J; bases unmatched to any gene: 6. Germline CDR1 SGHRS, CDR2 YFSETQ. The CDR3 sequence is 14 residues long. The CDR3 region has the DNA TGCGCCAGCAGCTTTTCGGGACAGTTTTACGAGCAGTACTTC. The encoded protein is CASSFSGQFYEQYF.

J is TRBJ2-1 and V is TRBV29-1, with TRBD2 matching 10 bases. The trim removed 7 bases at V and 9 bases at J, leaving 9 bases unmatched. CDR3 length equals 13 residues. Germline CDR1 is SQVTM and CDR2 is ANQGSEA. The CDR3 reads CSARLAGVGEQFF. Written as DNA, the CDR3 is TGCAGCGCCAGGCTAGCGGGAGTGGGTGAGCAGTTCTTC.